The sequence of this T cell receptor beta chain was determined in a study of T cell responses to AZD1222 COVID-19 vaccine. Study overall: Second doses at about 4 or about 12 weeks were pooled. Study outcomes and limitations: Reports indicate that nearly half of spike-specific TCRs are directed at unmutated variant regions. There were vaccine-associated CD4 TCRs across spike, dominant at 160-218 and 743-854. Females made up more of the donors, who were largely white British, and clonal diversity may have come out too low.

As for this clone: Its specificity is not known.

Clones were sequenced by immunoSEQ multiplex PCR, and TCRdb holds only the in-frame ones, with some missing. The sample gives over 85,000 clones, more than 70% of which show up once; approximately 15% is in the top ten. Trimming took 7 bases from V and 6 from J; bases not matched to a gene: 3. Germline V lookup: CDR1 SGHVS, CDR2 FQNEAQ. This CDR3 region has 12 residues. J is TRBJ2-1 and V is TRBV7-8; 7 positions match TRBD1. Here the sequenced sample was peripheral blood, taken on day 0 of AZD1222 vaccination. This clonotype originated in an adult in good health. The CDR3 DNA is TGTGCCAGCACGCGACAGGGCAATGAGCAGTTCTTC. Translating it yields CASTRQGNEQFF.